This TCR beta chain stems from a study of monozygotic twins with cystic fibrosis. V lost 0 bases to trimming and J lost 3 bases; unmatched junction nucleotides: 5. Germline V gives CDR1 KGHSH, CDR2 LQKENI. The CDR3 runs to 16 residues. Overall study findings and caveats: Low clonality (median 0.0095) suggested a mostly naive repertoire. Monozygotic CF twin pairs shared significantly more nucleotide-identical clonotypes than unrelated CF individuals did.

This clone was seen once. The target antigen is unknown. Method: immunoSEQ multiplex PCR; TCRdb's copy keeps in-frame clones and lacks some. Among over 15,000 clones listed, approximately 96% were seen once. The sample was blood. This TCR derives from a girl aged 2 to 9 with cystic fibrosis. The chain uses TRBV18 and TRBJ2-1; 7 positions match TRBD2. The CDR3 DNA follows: TGTGCCAGCTCACCACCGGAGCGGGGTTACTACAATGAGCAGTTCTTC. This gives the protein CASSPPERGYYNEQFF.